Here is one T cell receptor (beta chain) with its context. What antigen it recognizes has not been identified. The data stem from a study of T cells expressing NK-cell markers (TCRdb year 2020). For context, the study as a whole: Three sorted T-cell subsets (CD3+CD56+NKG2C+, CD3+CD56+NKG2C- and CD3+CD56-NKG2C+) from fewer than 10 donors had their TCR beta-chain repertoires profiled. Of the eight sequenced donors, seven were found to be HCMV-seropositive and one was found to be HCMV-seronegative. The eight sequenced donors were randomly selected healthy volunteers, three men and five women. Illumina HiSeq 2000/2500, MiSeq or NextSeq was used to sequence libraries as 2 x 150 bp reads. Overall study outcomes, separate from this receptor: Whether the expanded NKG2C-expressing T cell clones were specific for HCMV antigens remained unclear. Those dominant clonotypes were again the most abundant among CD3+CD56-NKG2C+ cells in a few donors, at roughly 28.3-65%. In roughly 6 donors, the dominant CD3+CD56+NKG2C+ clonotypes were among the top 10 CD8+ clonotypes and accounted for about 1.0-7.0% of CD8+ T cells.

Per the germline V gene, SGHTA is the CDR1 and FQGNSA is the CDR2. The CDR3 contains 12 residues, cysteine and phenylalanine counted. Only the protein is on record. To determine HCMV serostatus, a commercial ELISA kit was used to detect HCMV-specific IgG in serum. Ficoll density gradient centrifugation was used to isolate peripheral blood mononuclear cells from blood. Data came from an Illumina HiSeq 2000. TCR beta cDNA libraries were prepared using 5'RACE template switching, which introduced a universal primer site and unique molecular identifiers. Synthesis of cDNA was primed from the TCR beta constant segment and was followed by two consecutive PCR amplification steps. In the paper's pipeline: MIGEC was used to demultiplex reads and group reads by UMI, and MiTCR was used to assemble and quantify clonotypes. To exclude erroneous sequences, any TCR cDNA sequence not supported by at least two reads was discarded. The tcR package was used for downstream repertoire analysis, and clonotypes were matched between fractions using CDR3 nucleotide sequence together with V segment. VDJmatch was used to annotate antigen specificity against VDJdb, with one amino acid substitution in CDR3 allowed. TCRdb reprocessed the reads, so every CDR3 protein sequence counts as one entry and DNA is not shown. The V and J calls come from TCRdb's annotation, not from the publication. The sample's table lists a count of 4,000 to 6,500 distinct CDR3 sequences. The top ten hold 13% to 15% of the sample.

The chain was built from TRBV7-2 and TRBJ2-3. This clonotype originated in a man aged 18 to 30 in good health. Donor details come from another sample of the same person, matched by shared clones. Source material: blood T cells: a sorted CD56 or NKG2C T cell subset, CD4+ or CD8+ T cells, or bulk PBMC T cells (not recorded which). The CDR3 protein is CASSVESDTQYF.